The 8 T cell receptor beta chains reported below all come from one sample, sequenced in a study of blood T cell repertoires in COVID-19. Some clones are missing from TCRdb's copy, which holds only in-frame ones; the method was immunoSEQ multiplex PCR. Of roughly 250,000 clones listed, around nine tenths were seen once; the top ten hold approximately 1.5%. Sequenced input: PBMCs or T cells enriched from blood (not recorded which). These receptors were obtained from a woman between 50 and 59 years old who had recovered from COVID-19.

CDR3 in DNA: TGTGCCAGTAGTATAGTCCGGCAGGGGAATTCACCCCTCCACTTT. Its protein product is CASSIVRQGNSPLHF. The chain is built from TRBV19 and TRBJ1-6; the D gene is possibly TRBD1 (6 bases). The CDR3 spans 15 residues. CDR1 is LNHDA, CDR2 SQIVND, per germline (reference sequence). V was pared by 1 base and J by 7 bases, with 11 bases between.

The rearrangement uses TRBV7-3 and TRBJ1-3; the D gene is possibly TRBD1 (5 bases). The CDR3 contains 14 residues. Germline loops: CDR1 SGHTA, CDR2 FQGTGA. V lost 5 bases to trimming and J lost 0 bases, with 8 bases between them. The CDR3: CASSATGSGNTIYF. Here the CDR3 DNA reads TGTGCCAGCAGCGCTACAGGCTCTGGAAACACCATATATTTT.

J is TRBJ1-2 and V is TRBV5-4, with 11 bases identical to TRBD1. CDR3 size: 15 residues. CDR1 and CDR2 from the germline V gene are SGHNT and YYREEE (reference sequence). V gave up 0 bases and J gave up 4 bases; unmatched junction bases: 2. The CDR3 region has the DNA TGTGCCAGCAGCTTGGGGACAGGGGGCGTCTATGGCTACACCTTC. Amino acids: CASSLGTGGVYGYTF.

The chain recombines TRBV11-2 with TRBJ1-2; a weak D match, TRBD1 (5 bases). CDR1 is SGHAT and CDR2 is FQNNGV in the germline V gene. Deletions cut 4 bases from V and 5 bases from J, with 14 bases between. The CDR3 has 14 amino acids. CDR3 loop: CASSSLGGGYGYTF. The CDR3 region has the DNA TGTGCCAGCAGCTCCCTCGGGGGTGGGTATGGCTACACCTTC.

This clone was detected a few times. The rearrangement joins TRBV3-1 (or the pseudogene TRBV3-2) to TRBJ1-3; D may be TRBD1 (5 bases). The CDR3 covers 14 residues. CDR1 is LGHDT and CDR2 is YNNKEL in the germline V gene (reference sequence). V was clipped by 1 base and J by 4 bases, with 8 bases between them. The CDR3 nucleotides are TGTGCCAGCAGCCAAGTGGCAGGGGGAAACACCATATATTTT. As protein: CASSQVAGGNTIYF.

The rearrangement uses TRBV7-9 and TRBJ2-1; D perhaps matches TRBD2 (7 bases). The CDR3 extends over 13 amino acids. V dropped 1 base and J dropped 15 bases, with 16 bases sitting between them. The germline CDR1 and CDR2 sequences are SEHNR and FQNEAQ (reference sequence). For the CDR3, the DNA is TGTGCCAGCAGCTTAGGAGGACTGAGGGGGGGGTTCTTC. Translation gives CASSLGGLRGGFF.

The chain recombines TRBV3-1 (or the pseudogene TRBV3-2) with TRBJ2-7; 7 nucleotides align to TRBD1. V lost 4 bases and J lost 5; bases outside the gene matches: 11. Germline-derived CDR1 and CDR2 are LGHDT and YNNKEL (reference sequence). CDR3 length equals 15 residues. The CDR3 nucleotides are TGTGCCAGCAGCCCCGGCACAGGGGATTGGAACGAGCAGTACTTC. Translation gives CASSPGTGDWNEQYF.

This clone was seen once. The V and J genes are TRBV15 and TRBJ2-7, with unresolved D. CDR3 length equals 16 residues. Germline CDR1 and CDR2: LNHNV and YYDKDF (reference sequence). Trimming removed 8 bases at V and 6 bases at J, with 26 bases between. DNA for the CDR3: TGTGCCACCTGGAATCCGAGGAGTTCTGGGTCTGGCGAGCAGTACTTC. Protein: CATWNPRSSGSGEQYF. The variable domain in full, completed from reference TRBV15 and TRBJ2-7, reads DAMVIQNPRYQVTQFGKPVTLSCSQTLNHNVMYWYQQKSSQAPKLLFHYYDKDFNNEADTPDNFQSRRPNTSFCFLDIRSPGLGDTAMYLCATWNPRSSGSGEQYFGPGTRLTVT.